The entry that follows covers one T cell receptor beta chain sequence. The data were obtained in a study of T cell changes during pregnancy in multiple sclerosis. Generated by immunoSEQ multiplex PCR, the TCRdb table keeps only in-frame clones and is missing some. The table has tens of thousands of clones, less than 95% seen once; the top ten hold less than 0.65%. This CDR3 spans 15 amino acids. The V gene's germline CDR1 is MNHEY and CDR2 SMNVEV (reference sequence). V dropped 6 bases and J dropped 0 bases, with 14 bases sitting between them. The receptor was derived from a female donor with multiple sclerosis, enrolled in a pregnancy study. The sequenced sample was peripheral blood, obtained in the third trimester of pregnancy. V gene TRBV27 combines with J gene TRBJ1-2; possibly TRBD1 for D (5 bases). In DNA form, the CDR3 reads TGTGCCAGCAGCCCCACCAAGACAGCTAACTATGGCTACACCTTC. Residues: CASSPTKTANYGYTF.